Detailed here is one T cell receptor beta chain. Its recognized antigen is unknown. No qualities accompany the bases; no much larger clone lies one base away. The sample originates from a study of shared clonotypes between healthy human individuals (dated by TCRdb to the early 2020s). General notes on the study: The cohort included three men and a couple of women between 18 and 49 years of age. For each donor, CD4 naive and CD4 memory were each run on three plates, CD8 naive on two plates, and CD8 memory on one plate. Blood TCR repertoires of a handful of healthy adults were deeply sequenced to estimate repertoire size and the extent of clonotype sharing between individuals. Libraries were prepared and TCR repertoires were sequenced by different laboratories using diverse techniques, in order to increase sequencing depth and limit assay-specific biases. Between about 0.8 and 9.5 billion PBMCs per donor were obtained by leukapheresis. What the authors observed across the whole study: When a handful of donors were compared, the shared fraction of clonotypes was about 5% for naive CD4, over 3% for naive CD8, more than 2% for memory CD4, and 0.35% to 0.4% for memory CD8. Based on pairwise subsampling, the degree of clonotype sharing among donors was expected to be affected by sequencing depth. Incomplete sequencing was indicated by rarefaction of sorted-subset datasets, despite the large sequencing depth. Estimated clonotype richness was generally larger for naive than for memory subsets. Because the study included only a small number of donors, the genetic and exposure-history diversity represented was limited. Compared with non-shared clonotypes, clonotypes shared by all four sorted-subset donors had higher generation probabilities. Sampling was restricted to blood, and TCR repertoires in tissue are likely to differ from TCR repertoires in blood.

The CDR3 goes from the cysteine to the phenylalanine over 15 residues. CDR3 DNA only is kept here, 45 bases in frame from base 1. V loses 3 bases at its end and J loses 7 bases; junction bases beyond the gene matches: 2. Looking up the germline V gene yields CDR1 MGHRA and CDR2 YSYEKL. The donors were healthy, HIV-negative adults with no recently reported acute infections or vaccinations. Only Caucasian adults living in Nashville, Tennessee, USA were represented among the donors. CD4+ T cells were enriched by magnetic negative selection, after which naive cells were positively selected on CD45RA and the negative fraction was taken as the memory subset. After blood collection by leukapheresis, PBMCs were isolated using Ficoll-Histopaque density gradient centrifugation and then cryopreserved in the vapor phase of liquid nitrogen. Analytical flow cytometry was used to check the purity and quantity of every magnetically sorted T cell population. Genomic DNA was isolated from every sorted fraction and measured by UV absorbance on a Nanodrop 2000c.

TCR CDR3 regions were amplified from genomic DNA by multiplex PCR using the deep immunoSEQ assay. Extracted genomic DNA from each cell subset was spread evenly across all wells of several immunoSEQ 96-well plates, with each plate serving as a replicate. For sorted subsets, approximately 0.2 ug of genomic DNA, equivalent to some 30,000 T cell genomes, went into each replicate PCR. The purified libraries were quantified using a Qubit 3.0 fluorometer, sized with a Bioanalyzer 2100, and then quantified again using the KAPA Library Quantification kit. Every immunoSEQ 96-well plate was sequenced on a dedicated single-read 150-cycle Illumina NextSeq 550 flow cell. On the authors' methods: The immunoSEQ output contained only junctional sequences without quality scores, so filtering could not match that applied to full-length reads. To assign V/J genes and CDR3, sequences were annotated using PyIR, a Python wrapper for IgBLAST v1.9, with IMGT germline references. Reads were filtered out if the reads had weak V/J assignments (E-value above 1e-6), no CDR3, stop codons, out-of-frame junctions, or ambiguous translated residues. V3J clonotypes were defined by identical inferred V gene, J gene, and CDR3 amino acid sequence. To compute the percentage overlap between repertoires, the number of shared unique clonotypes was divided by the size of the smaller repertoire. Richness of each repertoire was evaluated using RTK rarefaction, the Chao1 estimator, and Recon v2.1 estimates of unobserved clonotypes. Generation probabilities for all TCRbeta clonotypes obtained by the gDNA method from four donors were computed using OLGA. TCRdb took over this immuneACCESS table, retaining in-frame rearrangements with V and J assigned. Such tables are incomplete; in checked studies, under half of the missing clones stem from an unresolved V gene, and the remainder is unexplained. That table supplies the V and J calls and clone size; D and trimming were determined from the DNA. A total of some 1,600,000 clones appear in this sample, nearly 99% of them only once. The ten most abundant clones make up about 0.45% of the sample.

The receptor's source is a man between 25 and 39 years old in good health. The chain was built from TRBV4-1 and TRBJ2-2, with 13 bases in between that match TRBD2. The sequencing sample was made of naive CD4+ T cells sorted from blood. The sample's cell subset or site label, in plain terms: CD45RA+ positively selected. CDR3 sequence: CASSQTSGRIGELFF. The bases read TGCGCCAGCAGCCAGACTAGCGGGAGGATCGGGGAGCTGTTTTTT.